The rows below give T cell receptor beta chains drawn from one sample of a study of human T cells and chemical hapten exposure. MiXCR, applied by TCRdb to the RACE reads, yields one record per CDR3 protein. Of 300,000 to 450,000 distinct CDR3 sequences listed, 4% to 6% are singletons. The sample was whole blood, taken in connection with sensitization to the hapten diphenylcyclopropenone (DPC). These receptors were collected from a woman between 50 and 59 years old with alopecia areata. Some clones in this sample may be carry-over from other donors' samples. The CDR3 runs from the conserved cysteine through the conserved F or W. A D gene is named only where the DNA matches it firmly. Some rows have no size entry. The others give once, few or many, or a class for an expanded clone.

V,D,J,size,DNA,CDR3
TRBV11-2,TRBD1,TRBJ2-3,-,TGTGCCAGCAGCAAATACAGGGGCAATACGCAGTATTTT,CASSKYRGNTQYF
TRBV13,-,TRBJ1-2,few,TGTGCCAGCAGCGGCTCCCAGCGAAACTATGGCTACACCTTC,CASSGSQRNYGYTF
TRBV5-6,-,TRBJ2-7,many,TGTGCCAGCAGCCTTGGTCGGGAGTGGTCCTACGAGCAGTACTTC,CASSLGREWSYEQYF
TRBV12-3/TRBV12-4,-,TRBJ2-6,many,TGTGCCAGCCCGGCAACTGGGGCCAACGTCCTGACTTTC,CASPATGANVLTF
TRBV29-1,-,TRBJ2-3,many,TGCAGCGTACCGAGGCTAGATACGCAGTATTTT,CSVPRLDTQYF
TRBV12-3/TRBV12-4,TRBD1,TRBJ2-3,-,TGTGCCAGCACCGGGACAGGGCCCACAGATACGCAGTATTTT,CASTGTGPTDTQYF
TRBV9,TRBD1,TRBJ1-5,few,TGTGCCAGCAGTGAACAGGGGGGCCGCCATCAGCCCCAGCATTTT,CASSEQGGRHQPQHF
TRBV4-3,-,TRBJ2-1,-,TGCGCCAGCAGCCAAGATCAGTTGGGGCGATCCGAGCAGTTCTTC,CASSQDQLGRSEQFF
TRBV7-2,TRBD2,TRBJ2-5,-,TGTGCCAGCAGCCACCCGGGGGGAAAGACCCAGTACTTC,CASSHPGGKTQYF
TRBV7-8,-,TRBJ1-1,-,TGTGCCAGCACCCCGGGATCCACTGAAGCTTTCTTT,CASTPGSTEAFF
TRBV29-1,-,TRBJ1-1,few,TGCAGCGTTTTATATCAGGGAAGGAACACTGAAGCTTTCTTT,CSVLYQGRNTEAFF
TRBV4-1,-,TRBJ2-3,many,TGCGCCAGCAGCCAACGGGACTCCTTAGGGCAGTATTTT,CASSQRDSLGQYF
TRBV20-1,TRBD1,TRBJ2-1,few,TGCAGTGCCGAACCGGACAGGCAAAAGGAGCAGTTCTTC,CSAEPDRQKEQFF
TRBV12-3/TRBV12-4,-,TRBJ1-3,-,TGTGCCACCCTGGAGGGAAACACCATATATTTT,CATLEGNTIYF
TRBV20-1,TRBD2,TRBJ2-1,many,TGCAGTGCCTACGAGGTAGCGGGAGGCAATGAGCAGTTCTTC,CSAYEVAGGNEQFF
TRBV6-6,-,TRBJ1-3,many,TGTGCCAGCAACCGCGCGTGGACAGCTTCCCACTCTGGAAACACCATATATTTT,CASNRAWTASHSGNTIYF